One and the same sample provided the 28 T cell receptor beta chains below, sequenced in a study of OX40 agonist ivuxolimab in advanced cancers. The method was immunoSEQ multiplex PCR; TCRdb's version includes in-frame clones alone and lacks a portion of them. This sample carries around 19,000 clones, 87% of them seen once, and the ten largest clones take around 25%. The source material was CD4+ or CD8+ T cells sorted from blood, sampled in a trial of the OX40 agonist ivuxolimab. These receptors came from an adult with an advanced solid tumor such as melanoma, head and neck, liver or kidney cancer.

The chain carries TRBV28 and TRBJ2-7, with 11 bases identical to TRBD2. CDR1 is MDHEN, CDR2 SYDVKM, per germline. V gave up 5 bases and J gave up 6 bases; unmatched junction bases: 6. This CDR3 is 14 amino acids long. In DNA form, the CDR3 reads TGTGCCAGCAGTATAGCGGGGGGGCCCGGCGAGCAGTACTTC. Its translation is CASSIAGGPGEQYF.

As DNA, the CDR3 is TGTGCCAGCATCGCCATCCCGGGACTAGCGTACAATGAGCAGTTCTTC. Translated, it gives CASIAIPGLAYNEQFF. The chain recombines TRBV6-6 with TRBJ2-1; 10 bases fit TRBD2. Germline lookup yields CDR1 MNHNY and CDR2 SVGAGI (reference sequence). This CDR3 is 16 amino acids long. Trimming took 7 bases from V and 4 from J; bases not matched to a gene: 10.

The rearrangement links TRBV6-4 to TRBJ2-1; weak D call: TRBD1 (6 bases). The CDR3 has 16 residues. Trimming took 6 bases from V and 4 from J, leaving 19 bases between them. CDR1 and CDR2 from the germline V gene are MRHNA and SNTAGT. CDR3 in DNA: TGTGCCAGCAGCTTAGAGGCAGGGGCGGCATACAATGAGCAGTTCTTC. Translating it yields CASSLEAGAAYNEQFF.

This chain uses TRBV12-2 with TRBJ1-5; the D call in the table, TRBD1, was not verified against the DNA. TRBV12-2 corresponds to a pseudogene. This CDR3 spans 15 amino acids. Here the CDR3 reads CASRLYHRGAQPQHF. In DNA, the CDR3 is TGTGCAAGTCGCTTATATCACAGGGGGGCTCAGCCCCAGCATTTT.

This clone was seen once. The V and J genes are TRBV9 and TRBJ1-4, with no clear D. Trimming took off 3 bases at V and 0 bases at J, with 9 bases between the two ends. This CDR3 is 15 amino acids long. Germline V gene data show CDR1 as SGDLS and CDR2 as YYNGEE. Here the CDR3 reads CASSGEGATNEKLFF. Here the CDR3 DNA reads TGTGCCAGCAGCGGTGAGGGCGCAACTAATGAAAAACTGTTTTTT.

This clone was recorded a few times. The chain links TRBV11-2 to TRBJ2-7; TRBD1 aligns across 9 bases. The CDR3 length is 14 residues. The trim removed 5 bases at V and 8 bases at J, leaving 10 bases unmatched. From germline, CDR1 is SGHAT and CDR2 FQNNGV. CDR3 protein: CASSEGQGPFQQYF. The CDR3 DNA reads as TGTGCCAGCAGCGAGGGACAGGGCCCTTTCCAGCAGTACTTC.

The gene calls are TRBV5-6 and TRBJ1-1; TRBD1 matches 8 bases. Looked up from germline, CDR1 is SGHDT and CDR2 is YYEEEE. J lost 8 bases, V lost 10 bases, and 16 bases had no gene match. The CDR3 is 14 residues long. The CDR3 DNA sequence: TGTGCCTCCTGTTTTGGGCAGGGGGCAGCAGAAGCTTTCTTT. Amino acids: CASCFGQGAAEAFF.

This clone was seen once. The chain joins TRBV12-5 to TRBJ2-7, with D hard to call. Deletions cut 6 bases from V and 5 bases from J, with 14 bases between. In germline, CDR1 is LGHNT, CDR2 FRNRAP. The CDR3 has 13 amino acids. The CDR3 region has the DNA TGTGCTAGTGGCCTTGGTATTGGGGACGAGCAGTACTTC. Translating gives CASGLGIGDEQYF.

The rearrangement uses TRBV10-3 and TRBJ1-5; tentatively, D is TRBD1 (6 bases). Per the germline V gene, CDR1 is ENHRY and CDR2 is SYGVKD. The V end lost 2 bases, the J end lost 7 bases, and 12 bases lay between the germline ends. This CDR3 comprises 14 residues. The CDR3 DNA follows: TGTGCCATCAGTGAGGTTGACAGGAACCAGCCCCAGCATTTT. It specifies CAISEVDRNQPQHF.

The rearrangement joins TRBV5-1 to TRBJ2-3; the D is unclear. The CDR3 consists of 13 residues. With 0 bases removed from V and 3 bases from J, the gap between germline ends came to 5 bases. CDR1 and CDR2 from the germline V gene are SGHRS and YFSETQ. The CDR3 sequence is CASSLDLTDTQYF. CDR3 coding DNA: TGCGCCAGCAGCTTGGATTTAACAGATACGCAGTATTTT.

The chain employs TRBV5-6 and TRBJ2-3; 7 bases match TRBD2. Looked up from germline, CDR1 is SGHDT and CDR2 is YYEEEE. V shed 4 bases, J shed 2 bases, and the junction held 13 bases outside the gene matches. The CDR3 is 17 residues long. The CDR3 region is CASSLPRESGITDTQYF. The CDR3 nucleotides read TGTGCCAGCAGCCTCCCCCGGGAGAGCGGGATCACAGATACGCAGTATTTT.

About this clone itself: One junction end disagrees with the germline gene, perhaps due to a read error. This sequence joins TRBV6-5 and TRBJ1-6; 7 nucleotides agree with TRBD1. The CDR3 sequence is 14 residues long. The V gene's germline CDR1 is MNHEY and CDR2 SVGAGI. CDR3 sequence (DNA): TGTACCAGCAGACCCGGGACAGCTAATTCACCCCTCCACTTT. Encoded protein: CTSRPGTANSPLHF.

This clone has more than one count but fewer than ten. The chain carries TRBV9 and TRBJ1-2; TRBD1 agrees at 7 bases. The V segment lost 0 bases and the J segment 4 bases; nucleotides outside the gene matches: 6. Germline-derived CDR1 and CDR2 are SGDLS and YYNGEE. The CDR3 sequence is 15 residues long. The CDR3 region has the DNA TGTGCCAGCAGCGTAGTGGCAGGGGGAAGCTATGGCTACACCTTC. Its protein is CASSVVAGGSYGYTF.

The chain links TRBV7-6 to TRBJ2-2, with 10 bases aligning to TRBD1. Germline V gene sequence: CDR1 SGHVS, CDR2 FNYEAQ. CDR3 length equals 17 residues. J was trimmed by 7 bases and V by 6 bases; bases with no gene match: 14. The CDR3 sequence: CASRATGTGVGIGELFF. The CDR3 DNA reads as TGTGCCAGCAGGGCGACCGGGACAGGGGTTGGGATCGGGGAGCTGTTTTTT.

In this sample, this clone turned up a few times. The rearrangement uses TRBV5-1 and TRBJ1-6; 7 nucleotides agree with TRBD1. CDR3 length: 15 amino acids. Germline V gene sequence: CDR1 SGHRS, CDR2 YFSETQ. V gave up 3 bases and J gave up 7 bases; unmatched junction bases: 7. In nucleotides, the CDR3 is TGCGCCAGCAGCTGGGAGGCAGGGGGGAATTCACCCCTCCACTTT. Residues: CASSWEAGGNSPLHF.

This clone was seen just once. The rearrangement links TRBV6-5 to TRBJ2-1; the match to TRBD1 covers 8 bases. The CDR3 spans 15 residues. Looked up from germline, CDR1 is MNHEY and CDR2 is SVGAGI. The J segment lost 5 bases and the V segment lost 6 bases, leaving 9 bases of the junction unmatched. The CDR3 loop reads CASRNRGALHNEQFF. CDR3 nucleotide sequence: TGTGCCAGCAGGAACAGGGGGGCCCTTCACAATGAGCAGTTCTTC.

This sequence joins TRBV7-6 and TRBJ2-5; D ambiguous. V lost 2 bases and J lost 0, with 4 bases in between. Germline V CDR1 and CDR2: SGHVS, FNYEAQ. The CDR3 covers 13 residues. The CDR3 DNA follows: TGTGCCAGCAGCTTATACTACCAAGAGACCCAGTACTTC. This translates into CASSLYYQETQYF.

The CDR3 nucleotides are TGTGCCAGCAGCTTGGAAGGGGTTGGCTACGAGCAGTACTTC. Its protein is CASSLEGVGYEQYF. The chain links TRBV5-5 to TRBJ2-7, with D perhaps TRBD1 (5 bases). Trimming took off 0 bases at V and 3 bases at J, with 10 bases between the two ends. This CDR3 contains 14 residues. Germline CDR1 SGHKS, CDR2 YYEKEE (reference sequence).

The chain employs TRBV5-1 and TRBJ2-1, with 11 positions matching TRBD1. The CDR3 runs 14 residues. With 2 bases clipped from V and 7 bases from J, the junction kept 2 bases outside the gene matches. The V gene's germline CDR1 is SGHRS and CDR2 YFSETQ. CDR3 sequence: CASSFGDRGNEQFF. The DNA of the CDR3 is TGCGCCAGCAGCTTTGGGGACAGGGGGAATGAGCAGTTCTTC.

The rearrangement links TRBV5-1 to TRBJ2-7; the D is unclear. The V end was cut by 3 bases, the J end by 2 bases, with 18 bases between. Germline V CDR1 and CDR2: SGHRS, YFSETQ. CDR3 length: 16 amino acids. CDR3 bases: TGCGCCAGCAGCTATAGTCCACCGGGTCATCCCTACGAGCAGTACTTC. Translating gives CASSYSPPGHPYEQYF.

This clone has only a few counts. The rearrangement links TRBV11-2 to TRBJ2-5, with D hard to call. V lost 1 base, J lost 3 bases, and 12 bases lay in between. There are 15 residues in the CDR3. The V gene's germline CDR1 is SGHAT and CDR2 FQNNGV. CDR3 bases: TGTGCCAGCAGCTTAGGAGTGACAAATGAAGAGACCCAGTACTTC. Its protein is CASSLGVTNEETQYF. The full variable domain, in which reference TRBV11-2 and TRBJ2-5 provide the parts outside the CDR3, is EAGVAQSPRYKIIEKRQSVAFWCNPISGHATLYWYQQILGQGPKLLIQFQNNGVVDDSQLPKDRFSAERLKGVDSTLKIQPAKLEDSAVYLCASSLGVTNEETQYFGPGTRLLVL.

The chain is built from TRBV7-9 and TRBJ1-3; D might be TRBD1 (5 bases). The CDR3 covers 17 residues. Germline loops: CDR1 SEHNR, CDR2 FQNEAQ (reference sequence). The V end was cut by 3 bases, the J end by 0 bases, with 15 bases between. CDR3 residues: CASSLGGGSYSGNTIYF. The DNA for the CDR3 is TGTGCCAGCAGCTTGGGCGGGGGATCCTACTCTGGAAACACCATATATTTT.

CDR3 loop: CASSLGRGGNYGYTF. CDR3 sequence (DNA): TGTGCCAGCAGTCTAGGACGGGGCGGGAACTATGGCTACACCTTC. The chain combines TRBV28 with TRBJ1-2; a possible D gene is TRBD1 (5 bases). The V end lost 5 bases, the J end lost 2 bases, and 15 bases lay between the germline ends. Germline CDR1 and CDR2: MDHEN and SYDVKM. The CDR3 covers 15 residues.

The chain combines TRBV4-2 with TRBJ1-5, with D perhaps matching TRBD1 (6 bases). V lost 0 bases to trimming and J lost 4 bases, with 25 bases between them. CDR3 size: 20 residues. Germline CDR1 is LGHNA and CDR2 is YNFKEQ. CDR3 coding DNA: TGTGCCAGCAGCCAAGATCCATCCCCGGACAGCCGGATTTGGAATCAGCCCCAGCATTTT. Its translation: CASSQDPSPDSRIWNQPQHF.

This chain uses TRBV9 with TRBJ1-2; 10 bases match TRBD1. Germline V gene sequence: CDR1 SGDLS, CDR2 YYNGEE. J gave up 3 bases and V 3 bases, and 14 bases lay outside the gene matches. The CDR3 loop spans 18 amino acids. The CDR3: CASSGYRQGAGWDYGYTF. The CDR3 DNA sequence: TGTGCCAGCAGCGGTTATCGACAGGGGGCAGGCTGGGACTATGGCTACACCTTC.

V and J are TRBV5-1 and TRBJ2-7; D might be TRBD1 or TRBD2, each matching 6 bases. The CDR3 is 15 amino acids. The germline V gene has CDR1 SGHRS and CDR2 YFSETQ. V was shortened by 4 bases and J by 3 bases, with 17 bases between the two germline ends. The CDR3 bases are TGCGCCAGCAGCGAGAGGTGGGGGGCAGGCTACGAGCAGTACTTC. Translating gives CASSERWGAGYEQYF.

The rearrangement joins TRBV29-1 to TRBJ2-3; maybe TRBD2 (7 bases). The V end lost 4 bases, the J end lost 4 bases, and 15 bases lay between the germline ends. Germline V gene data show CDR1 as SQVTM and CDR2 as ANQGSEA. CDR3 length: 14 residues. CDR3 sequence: CSVVGGQFADTQYF. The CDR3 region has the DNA TGCAGCGTTGTCGGGGGGCAATTCGCAGATACGCAGTATTTT.

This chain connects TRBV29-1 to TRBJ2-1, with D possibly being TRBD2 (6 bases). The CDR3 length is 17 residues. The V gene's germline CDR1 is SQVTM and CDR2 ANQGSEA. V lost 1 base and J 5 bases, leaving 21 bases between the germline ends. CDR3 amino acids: CSVEGVLANNKNNEQFF. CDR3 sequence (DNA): TGCAGCGTTGAAGGGGTCCTAGCGAACAATAAAAACAATGAGCAGTTCTTC.